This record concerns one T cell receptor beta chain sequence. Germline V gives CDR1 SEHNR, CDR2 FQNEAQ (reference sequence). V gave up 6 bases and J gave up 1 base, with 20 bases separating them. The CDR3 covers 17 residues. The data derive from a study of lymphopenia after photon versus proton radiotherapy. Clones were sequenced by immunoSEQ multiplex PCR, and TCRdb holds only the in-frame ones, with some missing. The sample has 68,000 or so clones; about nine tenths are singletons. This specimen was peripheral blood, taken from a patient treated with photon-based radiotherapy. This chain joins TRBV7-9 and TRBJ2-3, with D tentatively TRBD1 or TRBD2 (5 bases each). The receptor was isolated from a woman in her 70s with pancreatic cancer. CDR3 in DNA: TGTGCCAGCAGTTTACTCGGGACCTCACCTCGCACAGATACGCAGTATTTT. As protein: CASSLLGTSPRTDTQYF.